This TCR beta chain derives from a study of blood T cell repertoires in COVID-19. For the study at large: From the United States, Italy and Spain came samples of acute and convalescent COVID-19. The analysed material was cDNA or gDNA that came from T cells, B-cell-depleted T cells, or PBMCs.

In the study's own analysis: Quantification of nucleated cells was approximated via reference gene primer amplification. Only in-frame clones appear in the TCRdb table, and some are missing; sequencing was by immunoSEQ multiplex PCR. The DNA gave D and trimming, while V, J and clone size come from that table. The repertoire consists of approximately 53,000 clones, with roughly 90% occurring once and the leading ten covering less than 2.5%. This TCR came from a human donor in a cohort sampled during active COVID-19. The sequencing input was peripheral blood.

CDR3: CASSYLAFEQYF. DNA of the CDR3: TGTGCCAGCAGTTACTTAGCGTTCGAGCAGTACTTC. V usage is TRBV6-2 or TRBV6-3 and J usage is TRBJ2-7; D is possibly TRBD2 (5 bases). CDR3 length equals 12 residues. V lost 1 base and J lost 6, with 7 bases in between. CDR1 is MNHEY, CDR2 SVGEGT, per germline.